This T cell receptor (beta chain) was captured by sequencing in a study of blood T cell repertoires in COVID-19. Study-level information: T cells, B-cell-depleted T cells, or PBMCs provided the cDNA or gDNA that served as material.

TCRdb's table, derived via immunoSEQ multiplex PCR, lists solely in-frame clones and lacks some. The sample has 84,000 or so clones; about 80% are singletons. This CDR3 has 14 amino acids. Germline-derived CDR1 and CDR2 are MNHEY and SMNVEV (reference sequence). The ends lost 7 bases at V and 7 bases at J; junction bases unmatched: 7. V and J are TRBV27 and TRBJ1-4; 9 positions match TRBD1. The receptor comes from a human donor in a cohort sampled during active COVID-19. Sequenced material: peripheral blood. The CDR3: CASTSGTGSEKLFF. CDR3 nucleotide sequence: TGTGCCAGCACATCCGGGACAGGGAGTGAAAAACTGTTTTTT.